This is a list of T cell receptor beta chains from one sample in a study of T-cell memory formation after mild COVID-19. A single record per CDR3 protein comes from TCRdb applying MiXCR to the 5' RACE reads. The table has hundreds of thousands of distinct CDR3 sequences, roughly an eighth seen once. The sequenced material came from PBMCs or a T cell subset sorted from them (not recorded which). These receptors originate from a man younger than 30 who had mild COVID-19 (a few samples of this study predate the infection). Cell type and time point are not known. The CDR3 runs from the conserved cysteine through the conserved F or W. D genes are given only for firm matches. Part of the rows lack a size; the others show once, few, many or a class for expanded clones.

abundance	v_gene	d_gene	j_gene	CDR3aa	CDR3nt
many	TRBV7-3	NA	TRBJ1-1	CASSLSLNTEAFF	TGTGCCAGCAGCTTGTCACTGAACACTGAAGCTTTCTTT
few	TRBV7-2	NA	TRBJ1-2	CASSPGLNGYTF	TGTGCCAGCAGCCCAGGGCTGAATGGCTACACCTTC
NA	TRBV7-8	TRBD1	TRBJ2-2	CASSKTDRAGELFF	TGTGCCAGCAGCAAAACCGACAGGGCTGGGGAGCTGTTTTTT
few	TRBV12-3/TRBV12-4	NA	TRBJ1-1	CASRSTVTEAFF	TGTGCCAGCAGATCGACAGTCACTGAAGCTTTCTTT
NA	TRBV18	NA	TRBJ2-3	CASSPNYIGTDTQYF	TGTGCCAGCTCACCGAACTACATCGGCACAGATACGCAGTATTTT
few	TRBV7-2	TRBD1	TRBJ1-5	CASSPTYRGSNQPQHF	TGTGCCAGCAGCCCAACCTACAGGGGGTCCAATCAGCCCCAGCATTTT
many	TRBV7-2	TRBD2	TRBJ2-5	CASSLWLAGGETQYF	TGTGCCAGCAGCTTATGGCTAGCGGGGGGAGAGACCCAGTACTTC
NA	TRBV3-1	TRBD2	TRBJ2-7	CASSLSGGRTYEQYF	TGTGCCAGCAGCCTGAGCGGGGGGCGTACCTACGAGCAGTACTTC
NA	TRBV6-6	NA	TRBJ2-3	CASSLAAPTGGTDTQYF	TGTGCCAGCAGTCTCGCAGCCCCAACCGGGGGCACAGATACGCAGTATTTT
many	TRBV7-3	NA	TRBJ2-3	CASSLAGAGTDTQYF	TGTGCCAGCAGCTTAGCGGGGGCCGGCACAGATACGCAGTATTTT
NA	TRBV7-9	NA	TRBJ2-7	CASSPSRANEQYF	TGTGCCAGCAGTCCAAGCCGGGCCAACGAGCAGTACTTC
few	TRBV5-4	TRBD2	TRBJ2-1	CASSLVGGGLYNEQFF	TGTGCCAGCAGCTTGGTGGGCGGGGGGCTCTACAATGAGCAGTTCTTC
few	TRBV6-5	NA	TRBJ2-2	CASSPGLHGELFF	TGTGCCAGCAGTCCCGGACTTCACGGGGAGCTGTTTTTT
NA	TRBV12-3/TRBV12-4	NA	TRBJ1-1	CASSPTGFEAFF	TGTGCCAGCAGTCCAACAGGGTTTGAAGCTTTCTTT
NA	TRBV9	NA	TRBJ2-2	CASSVSPYSWTGELFF	TGTGCCAGCAGCGTATCCCCCTATAGTTGGACCGGGGAGCTGTTTTTT
few	TRBV7-8	NA	TRBJ1-2	CASSLAAGPGGGYTF	TGTGCCAGCAGCTTAGCAGCAGGCCCCGGAGGTGGCTACACCTTC
few	TRBV7-2	TRBD1	TRBJ1-3	CASSFDRGSGNTIYF	TGTGCCAGCAGCTTCGACAGGGGCTCAGGAAACACCATATATTTT
NA	TRBV10-2	NA	TRBJ1-5	CASSESGREGQPQHF	TGCGCCAGCAGTGAGTCGGGAAGGGAGGGTCAGCCCCAGCATTTT
NA	TRBV11-2	NA	TRBJ2-2	CASRHIRDPRSTGELFF	TGTGCCAGCAGACACATCCGAGACCCACGTAGCACCGGGGAGCTGTTTTTT
few	TRBV28	TRBD2	TRBJ2-3	CASTWSGASTDTQYF	TGTGCCAGCACCTGGAGCGGGGCTAGCACAGATACGCAGTATTTT
NA	TRBV6-5	TRBD1	TRBJ2-3	CASSYSKTGGNTDTQYF	TGTGCCAGCAGTTACTCGAAGACAGGGGGAAACACAGATACGCAGTATTTT
few	TRBV9	NA	TRBJ2-3	CASRSFGGPADTQYF	TGTGCCAGCAGGTCTTTCGGGGGGCCCGCGGATACGCAGTATTTT
few	TRBV4-1	NA	TRBJ1-1	CASSHASGGNTEAFF	TGCGCCAGCAGCCATGCCTCTGGCGGAAACACTGAAGCTTTCTTT
NA	TRBV27	NA	TRBJ2-7	CARSLDSETYEQYF	TGTGCCAGAAGCTTGGACAGCGAGACCTACGAGCAGTACTTC
NA	TRBV29-1	NA	TRBJ2-3	CSVEDPDTQYF	TGCAGCGTCGAGGATCCAGATACGCAGTATTTT
few	TRBV7-2	NA	TRBJ2-5	CASNIPAGETIKETQYF	TGTGCCAGCAACATCCCGGCAGGGGAGACCATTAAAGAGACCCAGTACTTC
few	TRBV7-8	NA	TRBJ2-1	CASSLEGVLSSYNEQFF	TGTGCCAGCAGCTTAGAAGGGGTCCTTAGCTCCTACAATGAGCAGTTCTTC
NA	TRBV2	TRBD1	TRBJ1-1	CASRGGQGGEAFF	TGTGCCAGCAGGGGCGGACAGGGGGGAGAAGCTTTCTTT
few	TRBV5-1	NA	TRBJ2-7	CASSPPHGFSGYEQYF	TGCGCCAGCAGCCCCCCCCACGGCTTCTCGGGCTACGAGCAGTACTTC
NA	TRBV6-2/TRBV6-3	NA	TRBJ1-1	CASSYSAGLNTEAFF	TGTGCCAGCAGTTACTCGGCAGGGCTGAACACTGAAGCTTTCTTT
many	TRBV4-1	NA	TRBJ2-4	CASRREGGENIQYF	TGCGCCAGCAGACGCGAAGGGGGAGAAAACATTCAGTACTTC
NA	TRBV4-3	NA	TRBJ1-1	CASSQDPRKNTEAFF	TGCGCCAGCAGCCAAGATCCAAGGAAGAACACTGAAGCTTTCTTT
NA	TRBV28	NA	TRBJ1-2	CASSLVKYGYTF	TGTGCCAGCAGTTTAGTAAAATATGGCTACACCTTC
NA	TRBV10-3	NA	TRBJ1-2	CAISGGFYGYTF	TGTGCCATCAGTGGAGGTTTCTATGGCTACACCTTC
NA	TRBV28	NA	TRBJ1-3	CASSLQGNTIYF	TGTGCCAGCAGTCTTCAGGGAAACACCATATATTTT
NA	TRBV6-2/TRBV6-3	NA	TRBJ2-7	CASSYWQPNYEQYF	TGTGCCAGCAGTTACTGGCAGCCGAACTACGAGCAGTACTTC
few	TRBV6-2/TRBV6-3	TRBD1	TRBJ2-3	CASSWDRERGMPDTQYF	TGTGCCAGCAGTTGGGACAGGGAGAGAGGGATGCCAGATACGCAGTATTTT
NA	TRBV7-2	NA	TRBJ1-4	CASSLGILGANEKLFF	TGTGCCAGCAGCTTAGGGATCCTGGGGGCTAATGAAAAACTGTTTTTT
NA	TRBV6-6	TRBD2	TRBJ2-1	CAGGLAGGVEQFF	TGTGCCGGCGGACTAGCGGGGGGGGTTGAGCAGTTCTTC
NA	TRBV7-9	TRBD1	TRBJ1-5	CASSSTGGDQPQHF	TGTGCCAGCAGCTCTACAGGGGGCGATCAGCCCCAGCATTTT
few	TRBV7-2	NA	TRBJ2-7	CASSLQGYYEQYF	TGTGCCAGCAGTCTCCAGGGGTACTACGAGCAGTACTTC
few	TRBV27	NA	TRBJ2-2	CASRRTDTGELFF	TGTGCCAGCAGACGGACCGACACCGGGGAGCTGTTTTTT
few	TRBV6-5	NA	TRBJ1-1	CASSYEGMRTEAFF	TGTGCCAGCAGTTATGAGGGTATGAGGACTGAAGCTTTCTTT
few	TRBV7-3	NA	TRBJ2-5	CASSLMGSETQYF	TGTGCCAGCAGCTTAATGGGATCAGAGACCCAGTACTTC
NA	TRBV5-5	TRBD2	TRBJ2-5	CASSWGLAGETQYF	TGTGCCAGCAGCTGGGGACTAGCGGGGGAGACCCAGTACTTC
NA	TRBV5-1	NA	TRBJ1-5	CASSLVSGSNQPQHF	TGCGCCAGCAGCCTGGTTTCGGGAAGCAATCAGCCCCAGCATTTT
many	TRBV6-2/TRBV6-3	NA	TRBJ2-5	CASTLPLVETQYF	TGTGCCAGCACCTTGCCCCTGGTGGAGACCCAGTACTTC
few	TRBV12-5	NA	TRBJ2-7	CASGLVTRPGYEQYF	TGTGCTAGTGGTTTGGTTACCCGGCCAGGCTACGAGCAGTACTTC
NA	TRBV24-1	NA	TRBJ1-1	CATSDMTDEAFF	TGTGCCACCAGTGATATGACAGATGAAGCTTTCTTT
NA	TRBV6-5	NA	TRBJ1-2	CASSPRQGRNLGYTF	TGTGCCAGCAGTCCCCGACAAGGGAGGAACCTTGGCTACACCTTC
NA	TRBV12-3/TRBV12-4	TRBD1	TRBJ1-1	CASSLQTGGEAFF	TGTGCCAGCAGTTTGCAGACAGGGGGGGAAGCTTTCTTT
few	TRBV24-1	NA	TRBJ2-3	CATRGRGTDTQYF	TGTGCCACCAGGGGGCGGGGAACAGATACGCAGTATTTT
many	TRBV5-1	NA	TRBJ2-3	CASSRQGPPTDTQYF	TGCGCCAGCAGCCGTCAGGGGCCCCCCACAGATACGCAGTATTTT
few	TRBV7-4	TRBD1	TRBJ1-1	CASTPDRTGQKLIKAFF	TGTGCCAGCACCCCGGACAGGACGGGCCAAAAATTGATAAAAGCTTTCTTT
few	TRBV18	NA	TRBJ2-1	CASSPVDIPTKKQFF	TGTGCCAGCTCACCCGTAGATATCCCCACGAAAAAGCAGTTCTTC
NA	TRBV12-3/TRBV12-4	NA	TRBJ2-3	CASTRRGDTQYF	TGTGCCAGCACCCGACGGGGAGATACGCAGTATTTT
NA	TRBV24-1	NA	TRBJ2-1	CATSGLWNEQFF	TGTGCCACCAGTGGCCTTTGGAATGAGCAGTTCTTC